This T cell receptor (beta chain) stems from a study of blood T cell repertoires in COVID-19. The CDR3 is 16 amino acids. Germline assignment: CDR1 SGHDT and CDR2 YYEEEE. J was trimmed by 5 bases and V by 3 bases; bases with no gene match: 10. The protocol was immunoSEQ multiplex PCR, while the TCRdb copy is restricted to in-frame clones and leaves out a portion. The table lists 200,000 to 250,000 clones, around 80% of them singletons. The TCR sequence derives from a woman of 80 years or more with active or convalescent COVID-19. This rearrangement joins TRBV5-6 to TRBJ2-3, with 9 bases that match TRBD2. The sequenced material came from peripheral blood. CDR3 sequence reads: CASSSAGGEGEDTQYF. For the CDR3, the DNA is TGTGCCAGCAGCTCCGCGGGAGGGGAAGGGGAAGATACGCAGTATTTT.